This T cell receptor (beta chain) came from a study of beta chain features in type 1 diabetes. Study outcomes and limitations: There was a moderate but significant shortening of TCRB CDR3s in all four CD4+ subsets of Type 1 diabetes patients.

CDR3 length: 15 residues. Germline CDR1 reads SGHTA; CDR2 reads FQGNSA. The V gene lost 1 base and the J gene lost 5 bases, with 12 bases spanning the gap. Every isolated RNA sample was fully reverse transcribed, so sequencing captured expressed TCRB transcripts. The average read count of naive, central memory and regulatory T cell samples was some 3.9 million. Sequencing used immunoSEQ multiplex PCR; TCRdb keeps in-frame clones, though not all of them. The sample holds 310,000 or so clones, around 9% seen once. At least ten counts were recorded for this clone. Antigen unknown. V and J are TRBV7-2 and TRBJ2-1, with a weak D call TRBD2 (6 bases). This receptor was taken from a man aged 25 to 40 with type 1 diabetes. The sequenced sample consisted of central memory CD4+ T cells from blood. DNA for the CDR3: TGTGCCAGCAGCTTAGGGGGGGTTAAGCACAATGAGCAGTTCTTC. It is translated as CASSLGGVKHNEQFF.